This T cell receptor (beta chain) was recorded in a study of cytomegalovirus exposure and HLA in healthy donors. Study-level background: Most genotyped donors, over 70% of about 430, had Caucasian-associated genetic ancestry.

A word on this clone: Its specificity is not known.

Primers: 60 Vbeta forward and 13 Jbeta reverse. Profiling relied on immunoSEQ multiplex PCR, and the TCRdb table lists in-frame clones only, not all of them. The data show over 150,000 clones, over 65% seen once. Trimming at V came to 3 bases and at J to 6 bases, leaving 29 bases not matched to a gene. The length of the CDR3 is 21 residues. Germline V gene data show CDR1 as LGHNT and CDR2 as FRNRAP. Study observations and caveats: The availability of immune exposure information extended only to CMV serostatus. Among TCR beta chains of equal frequency, HLA-associated ones were more clonally expanded in a later analysis.

The sequenced material came from PBMCs. This receptor was obtained from a woman aged 55-70 years in good health and CMV-seropositive. The chain carries TRBV12-5 and TRBJ2-7; 7 bases map to TRBD2. The CDR3 bases are TGTGCTAGTGGTTTTCTCTCCAGACAGTTAGGACGGCGGGAGTTAGCTAGCGAGCAGTACTTC. Translation gives CASGFLSRQLGRRELASEQYF.